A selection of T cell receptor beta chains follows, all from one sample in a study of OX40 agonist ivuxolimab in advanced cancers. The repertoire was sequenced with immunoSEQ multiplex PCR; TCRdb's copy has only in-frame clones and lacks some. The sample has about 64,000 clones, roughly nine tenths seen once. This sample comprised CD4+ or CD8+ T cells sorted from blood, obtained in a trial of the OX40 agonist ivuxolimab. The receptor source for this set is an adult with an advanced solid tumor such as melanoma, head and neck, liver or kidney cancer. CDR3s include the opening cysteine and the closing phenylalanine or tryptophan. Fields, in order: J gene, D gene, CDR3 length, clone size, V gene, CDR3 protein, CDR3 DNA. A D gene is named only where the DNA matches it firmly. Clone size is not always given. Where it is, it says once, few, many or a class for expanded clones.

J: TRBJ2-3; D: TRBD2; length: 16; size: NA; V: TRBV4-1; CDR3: CASSQVEREGVDTQYF; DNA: TGCGCCAGCAGCCAAGTTGAGCGGGAGGGTGTGGATACGCAGTATTTT
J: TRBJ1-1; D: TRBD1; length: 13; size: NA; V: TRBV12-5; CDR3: CASGFQGVTEAFF; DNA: TGTGCTAGTGGTTTTCAGGGGGTCACTGAAGCTTTCTTT
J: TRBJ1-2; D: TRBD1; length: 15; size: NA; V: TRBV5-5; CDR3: CASSLVIPDRDGYTF; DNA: TGTGCCAGCAGCTTGGTCATACCGGACAGGGATGGCTACACCTTC
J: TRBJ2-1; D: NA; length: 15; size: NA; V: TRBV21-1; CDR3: CASSSLLAPSNEQFF; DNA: TGTGCCAGCTCCTCACTACTCGCCCCGTCCAATGAGCAGTTCTTC
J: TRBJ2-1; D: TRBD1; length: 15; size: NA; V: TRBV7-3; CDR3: CASSPGQRTYNEQFF; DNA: TGTGCCAGCAGCCCGGGACAGAGAACCTACAATGAGCAGTTCTTC
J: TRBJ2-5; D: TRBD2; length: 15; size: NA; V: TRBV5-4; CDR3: CASSLAGDGQETQYF; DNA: TGTGCCAGCAGCCTAGCGGGAGACGGCCAAGAGACCCAGTACTTC
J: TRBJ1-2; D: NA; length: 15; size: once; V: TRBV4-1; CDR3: CASSQEGSLVGGYTF; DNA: TGCGCCAGCAGCCAAGAAGGGTCCCTAGTGGGTGGCTACACCTTC
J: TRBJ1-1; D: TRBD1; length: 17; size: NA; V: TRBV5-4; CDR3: CASSLVDRGREGTEAFF; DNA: TGTGCCAGCAGCTTGGTGGACAGGGGGCGGGAGGGCACTGAAGCTTTCTTT
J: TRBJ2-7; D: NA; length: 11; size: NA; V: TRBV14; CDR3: CASSQTYEQYF; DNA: TGTGCCAGCAGCCAGACCTACGAGCAGTACTTC
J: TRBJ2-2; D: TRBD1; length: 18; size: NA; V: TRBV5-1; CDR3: CASSLGARQGRWTGELFF; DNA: TGCGCCAGCAGCTTGGGGGCCCGACAGGGGAGGTGGACCGGGGAGCTGTTTTTT
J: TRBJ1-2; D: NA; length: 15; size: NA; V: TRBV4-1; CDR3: CASRQEAAGLLGYTF; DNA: TGCGCCAGCAGGCAGGAAGCTGCAGGGCTCTTGGGGTACACCTTC
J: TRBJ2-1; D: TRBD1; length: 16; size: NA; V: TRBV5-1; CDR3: CASSWADRGLDNEQFF; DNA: TGCGCCAGCAGCTGGGCAGACAGGGGTTTAGACAATGAGCAGTTCTTC
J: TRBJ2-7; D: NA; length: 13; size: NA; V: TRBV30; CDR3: CAWGGRANYEQYF; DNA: TGTGCCTGGGGGGGCAGGGCGAACTACGAGCAGTACTTC
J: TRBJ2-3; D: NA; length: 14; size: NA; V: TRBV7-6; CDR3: CASSARTDPDTQYF; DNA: TGTGCCAGCAGCGCCCGGACGGACCCAGATACGCAGTATTTT
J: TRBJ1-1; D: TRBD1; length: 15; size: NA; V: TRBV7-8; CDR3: CASSYGQGLVTEAFF; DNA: TGTGCCAGCAGCTACGGACAGGGTTTGGTCACTGAAGCTTTCTTT
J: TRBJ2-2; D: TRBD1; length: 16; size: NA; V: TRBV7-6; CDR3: CASRGERTGVTGELFF; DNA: TGTGCCAGCAGGGGGGAAAGGACAGGGGTCACCGGGGAGCTGTTTTTT
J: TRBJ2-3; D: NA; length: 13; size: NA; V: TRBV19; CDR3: CASRTVLTDTQYF; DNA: TGTGCCAGTAGGACAGTTCTCACAGATACGCAGTATTTT
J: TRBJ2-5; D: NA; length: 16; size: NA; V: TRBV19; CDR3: CASSPGWGGLGETQYF; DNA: TGTGCCAGTAGTCCCGGGTGGGGGGGGCTCGGAGAGACCCAGTACTTC
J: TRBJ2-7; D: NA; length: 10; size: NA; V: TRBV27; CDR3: CASGLMEQYF; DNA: TGTGCCAGCGGATTAATGGAGCAGTACTTC
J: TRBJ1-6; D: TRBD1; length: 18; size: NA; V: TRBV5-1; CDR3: CASSLAGTGSSYNSPLHF; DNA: TGCGCCAGCAGCTTGGCGGGGACAGGGAGCTCCTATAATTCACCCCTCCACTTT
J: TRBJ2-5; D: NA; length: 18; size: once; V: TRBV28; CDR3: CASSSSRLTGRHQETQYF; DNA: TGTGCCAGCAGTTCCAGTAGGCTTACCGGACGCCACCAAGAGACCCAGTACTTC
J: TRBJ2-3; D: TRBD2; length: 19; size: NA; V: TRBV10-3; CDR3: CAISELGLAGGQSTDTQYF; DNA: TGTGCCATCAGTGAGTTGGGACTAGCGGGAGGGCAGAGCACAGATACGCAGTATTTT